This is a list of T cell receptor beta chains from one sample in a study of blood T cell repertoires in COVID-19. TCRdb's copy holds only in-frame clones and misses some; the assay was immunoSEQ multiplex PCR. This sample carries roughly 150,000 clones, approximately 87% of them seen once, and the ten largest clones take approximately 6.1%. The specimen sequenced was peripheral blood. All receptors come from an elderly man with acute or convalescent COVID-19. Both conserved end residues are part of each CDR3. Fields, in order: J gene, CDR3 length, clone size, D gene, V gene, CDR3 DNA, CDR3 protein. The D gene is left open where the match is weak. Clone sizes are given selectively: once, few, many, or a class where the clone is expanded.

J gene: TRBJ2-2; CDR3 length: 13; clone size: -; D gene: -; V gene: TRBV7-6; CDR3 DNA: TGTGCCAGCAGCCCAAGACTCGGCGGGGAGCTGTTTTTT; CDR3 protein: CASSPRLGGELFF
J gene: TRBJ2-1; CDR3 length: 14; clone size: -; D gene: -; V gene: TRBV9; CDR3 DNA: TGTGCCAGCAGCGTAGAGAGGGAACGGAATGAGCAGTTCTTC; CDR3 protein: CASSVERERNEQFF
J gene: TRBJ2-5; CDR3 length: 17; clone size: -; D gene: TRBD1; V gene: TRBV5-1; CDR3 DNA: TGCGCCAGCAGCTGGGGACCGGGACAGGGAGAGAAAGAGACCCAGTACTTC; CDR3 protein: CASSWGPGQGEKETQYF
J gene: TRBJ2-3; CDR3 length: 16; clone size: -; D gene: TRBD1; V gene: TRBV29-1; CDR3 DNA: TGCAGCGTTGAAGCCCGGACAGGGGGCGGGACAGATACGCAGTATTTT; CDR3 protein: CSVEARTGGGTDTQYF
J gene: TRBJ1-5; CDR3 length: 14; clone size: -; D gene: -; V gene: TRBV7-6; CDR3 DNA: TGTGCCAGCAGCTTAGCTCCTTACAATCAGCCCCAGCATTTT; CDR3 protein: CASSLAPYNQPQHF
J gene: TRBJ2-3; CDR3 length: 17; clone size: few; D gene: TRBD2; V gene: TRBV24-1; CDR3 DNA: TGTGCCACCAGTGGACGGACTAGCGGGCAAAGCACAGATACGCAGTATTTT; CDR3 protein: CATSGRTSGQSTDTQYF
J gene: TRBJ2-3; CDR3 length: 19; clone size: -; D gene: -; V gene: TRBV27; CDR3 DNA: TGTGCCAGTATAAAACTTTCCCCTGGTGGATGGGGGCGGATAGATACGCAGTATTTT; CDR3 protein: CASIKLSPGGWGRIDTQYF
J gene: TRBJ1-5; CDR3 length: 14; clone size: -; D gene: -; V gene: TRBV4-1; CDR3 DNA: TGCGCCAGCAGCCACCCCGACAGAGATCAGCCCCAGCATTTT; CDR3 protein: CASSHPDRDQPQHF
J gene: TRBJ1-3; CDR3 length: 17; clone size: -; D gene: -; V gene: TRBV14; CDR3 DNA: TGTGCCAGCAGCCAAGTGACAGGATGGGACTCTGGAAACACCATATATTTT; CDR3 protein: CASSQVTGWDSGNTIYF
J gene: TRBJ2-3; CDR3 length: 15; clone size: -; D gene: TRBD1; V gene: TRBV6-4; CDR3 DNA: TGTGCCAGCCCCACGAGGGGGCCTAGCACAGATACGCAGTATTTT; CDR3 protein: CASPTRGPSTDTQYF
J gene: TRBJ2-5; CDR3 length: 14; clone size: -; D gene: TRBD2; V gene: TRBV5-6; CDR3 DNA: TGTGCCAGCAGCTTGGCCCTGGGAGGGGAGACCCAGTACTTC; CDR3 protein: CASSLALGGETQYF
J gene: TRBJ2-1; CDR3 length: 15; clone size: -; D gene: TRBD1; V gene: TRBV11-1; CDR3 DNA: TGTGCCAGCAGCTCCGGGACAGGAGGATACAATGAGCAGTTCTTC; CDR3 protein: CASSSGTGGYNEQFF
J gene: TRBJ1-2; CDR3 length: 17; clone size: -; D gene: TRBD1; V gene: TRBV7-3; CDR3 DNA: TGTGCCAGCAGCTTAGGACCGCAGGGACAGGGAATCTCTGGCTACACCTTC; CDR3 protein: CASSLGPQGQGISGYTF
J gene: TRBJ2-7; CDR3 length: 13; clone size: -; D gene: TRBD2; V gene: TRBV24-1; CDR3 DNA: TGTGCCACCAGTGAGCCTGCGGGAGCAGAGCAGTACTTC; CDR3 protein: CATSEPAGAEQYF
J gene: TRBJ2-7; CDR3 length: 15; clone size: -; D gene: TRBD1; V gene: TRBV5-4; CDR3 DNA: TGTGCCAGCAGCTCCCGAGGGGGCTCGGGCTACGAGCAGTACTTC; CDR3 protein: CASSSRGGSGYEQYF
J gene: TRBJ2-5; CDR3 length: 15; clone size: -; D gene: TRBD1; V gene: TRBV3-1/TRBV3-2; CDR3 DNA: TGTGCCAGCAGTCCAACCGGGACAGGCAAAGAGACCCAGTACTTC; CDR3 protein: CASSPTGTGKETQYF
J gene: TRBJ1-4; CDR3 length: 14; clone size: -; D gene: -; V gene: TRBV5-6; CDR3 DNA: TGTGCCAGCAGCTTGGACAGGAAGAATGAAAAACTGTTTTTT; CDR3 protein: CASSLDRKNEKLFF
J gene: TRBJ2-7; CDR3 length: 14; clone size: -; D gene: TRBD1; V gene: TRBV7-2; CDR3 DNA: TGTGCCAGCAGCTCCGGGACAGGTCCCTACGAGCAGTACTTC; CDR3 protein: CASSSGTGPYEQYF
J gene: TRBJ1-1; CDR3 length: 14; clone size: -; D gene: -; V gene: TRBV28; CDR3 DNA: TGTGCCAGCTTGACAGGATTGGCGAACACTGAAGCTTTCTTT; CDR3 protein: CASLTGLANTEAFF
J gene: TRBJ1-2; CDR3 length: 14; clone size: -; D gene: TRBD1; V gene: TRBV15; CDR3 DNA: TGTGCCACCAGCAGAGGTGGGACAGGGAATGGCTACACCTTC; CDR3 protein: CATSRGGTGNGYTF
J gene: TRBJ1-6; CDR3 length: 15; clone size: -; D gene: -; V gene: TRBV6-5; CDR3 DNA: TGTGCCAGCAGTACGGCGGCGGGGGCTGGATCACCCCTCCACTTT; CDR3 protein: CASSTAAGAGSPLHF
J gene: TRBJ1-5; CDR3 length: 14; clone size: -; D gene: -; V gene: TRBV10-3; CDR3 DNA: TGTGCCATCAGTGAGTCGGGGGGAGGACAGCCCCAGCATTTT; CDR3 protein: CAISESGGGQPQHF
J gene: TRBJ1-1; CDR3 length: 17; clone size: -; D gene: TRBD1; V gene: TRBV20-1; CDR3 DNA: TGCAGTGCTAGTGGGGACAGGGGGCTAATCGGGAACACTGAAGCTTTCTTT; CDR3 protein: CSASGDRGLIGNTEAFF
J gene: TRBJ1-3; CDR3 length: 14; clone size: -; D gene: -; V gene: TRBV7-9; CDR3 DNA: TGTGCCAGCAGCTTAGTTCTTCAGGGAAACACCATATATTTT; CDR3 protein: CASSLVLQGNTIYF
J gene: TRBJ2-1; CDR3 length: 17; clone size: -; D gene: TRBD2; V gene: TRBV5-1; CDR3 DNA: TGCGCCAGCAGCTTTTACAGGACTAGCGGGAAGTACAATGAGCAGTTCTTC; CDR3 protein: CASSFYRTSGKYNEQFF
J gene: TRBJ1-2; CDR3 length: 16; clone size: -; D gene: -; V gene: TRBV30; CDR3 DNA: TGTGCCTGGAGACGCCCCGGACTCCTCTCCCCTGGTGGCTACACCTTC; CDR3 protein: CAWRRPGLLSPGGYTF
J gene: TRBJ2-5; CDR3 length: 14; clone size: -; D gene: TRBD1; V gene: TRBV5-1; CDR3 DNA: TGCGCCAGCAGTGACAGGGGGCGTCAAGAGACCCAGTACTTC; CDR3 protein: CASSDRGRQETQYF
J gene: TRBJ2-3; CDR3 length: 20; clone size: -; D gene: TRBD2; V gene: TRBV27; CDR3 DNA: TGTGCCAGCAGTTTAGAGGTCGCGGGGGCGGGGGGACGACGCACAGATACGCAGTATTTT; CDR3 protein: CASSLEVAGAGGRRTDTQYF
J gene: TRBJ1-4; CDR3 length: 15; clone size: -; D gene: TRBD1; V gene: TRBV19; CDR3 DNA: TGTGCCAGCGCGACGAACAGGGGGCGTTTTGAAAAACTGTTTTTT; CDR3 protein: CASATNRGRFEKLFF
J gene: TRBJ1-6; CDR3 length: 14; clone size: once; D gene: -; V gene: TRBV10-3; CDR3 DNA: TGTGCCATCAGTGTCGGCAGGGCCGATTCACCCCTCCACTTT; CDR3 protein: CAISVGRADSPLHF
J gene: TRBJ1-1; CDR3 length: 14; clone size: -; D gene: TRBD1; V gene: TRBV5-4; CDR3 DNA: TGTGCCAGCAGCTTACCGGGACAGGGGAATCAAGCTTTCTTT; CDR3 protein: CASSLPGQGNQAFF
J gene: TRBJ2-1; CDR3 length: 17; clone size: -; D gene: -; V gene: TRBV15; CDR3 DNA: TGTGCCACCAGCAGAGTTATGTGGGAGAGGGCCTACAATGAGCAGTTCTTC; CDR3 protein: CATSRVMWERAYNEQFF
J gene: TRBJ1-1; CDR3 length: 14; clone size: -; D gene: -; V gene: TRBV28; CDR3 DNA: TGTGCCAGCAGTTTTTCCGGCCGGGACACTGAAGCTTTCTTT; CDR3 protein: CASSFSGRDTEAFF
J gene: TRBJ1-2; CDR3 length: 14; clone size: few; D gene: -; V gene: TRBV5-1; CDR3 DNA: TGCGCCAGCAGCTTGTCTGGGGGCGCTAATGGCTACACCTTC; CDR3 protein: CASSLSGGANGYTF
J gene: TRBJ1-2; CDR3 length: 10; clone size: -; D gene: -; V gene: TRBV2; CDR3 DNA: TGTGCCAGCAGCGACAGTTCTTCTACCTTC; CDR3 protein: CASSDSSSTF
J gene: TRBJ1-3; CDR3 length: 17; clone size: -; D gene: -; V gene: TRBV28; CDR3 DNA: TGTGCCAGCAGTTCCAATTTGCCGGGGAACTCTGGAAACACCATATATTTT; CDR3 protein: CASSSNLPGNSGNTIYF
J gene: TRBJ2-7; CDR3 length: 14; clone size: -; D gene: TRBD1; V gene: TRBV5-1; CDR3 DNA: TGCGCCAGCAGCCCCGGGACCAGGGGGAACGAGCAGTACTTC; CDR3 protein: CASSPGTRGNEQYF
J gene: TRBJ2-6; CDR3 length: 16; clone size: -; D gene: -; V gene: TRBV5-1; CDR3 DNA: TGCGCCAGCAGCCCGGGCGGAGGGACCGGGGCCAACGTCCTGACTTTC; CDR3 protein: CASSPGGGTGANVLTF
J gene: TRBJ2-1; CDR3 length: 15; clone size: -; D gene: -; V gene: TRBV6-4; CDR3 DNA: TGTGCCAGCAGGATGGAGGGGGCCATTATTGGTGAGCAGTTCTTC; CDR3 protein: CASRMEGAIIGEQFF
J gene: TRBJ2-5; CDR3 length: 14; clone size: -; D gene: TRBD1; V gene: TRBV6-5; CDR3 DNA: TGTGCCAGCAGTTCGACAGGGGGTCAAGAGACCCAGTACTTC; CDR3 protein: CASSSTGGQETQYF
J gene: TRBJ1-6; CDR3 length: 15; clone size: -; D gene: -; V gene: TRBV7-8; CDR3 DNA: TGTGCCAGCAGCTTAGTAGCGACAGGTGGTTCACCCCTCCACTTT; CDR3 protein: CASSLVATGGSPLHF
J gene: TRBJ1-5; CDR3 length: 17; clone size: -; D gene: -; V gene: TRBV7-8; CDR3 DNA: TGTGCCAGCAGCTTAGGAGGTCAGGGTAACAGCAATCAGCCCCAGCATTTT; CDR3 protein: CASSLGGQGNSNQPQHF
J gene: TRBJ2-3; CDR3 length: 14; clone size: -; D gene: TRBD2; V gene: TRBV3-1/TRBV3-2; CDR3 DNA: TGTGCCAGCAGCCAGGTCGACGGGAGGGATACGCAGTATTTT; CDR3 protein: CASSQVDGRDTQYF
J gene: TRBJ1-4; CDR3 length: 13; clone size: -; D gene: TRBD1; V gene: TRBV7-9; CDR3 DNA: TGTGCCAGCAGCCCCGACAGGGAGGAAAAACTGTTTTTT; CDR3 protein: CASSPDREEKLFF
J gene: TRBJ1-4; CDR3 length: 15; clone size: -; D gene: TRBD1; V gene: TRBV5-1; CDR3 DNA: TGCGCCAGCAGCCCGACCGGGACAGGGAAGGGAAAACTGTTTTTT; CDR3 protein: CASSPTGTGKGKLFF
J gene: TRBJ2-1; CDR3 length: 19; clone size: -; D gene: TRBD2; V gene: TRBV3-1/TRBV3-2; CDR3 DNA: TGTGCCAGCAGCCGATTGGGAGATAGCGGGTGGAGCTCCTACAATGAGCAGTTCTTC; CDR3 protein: CASSRLGDSGWSSYNEQFF
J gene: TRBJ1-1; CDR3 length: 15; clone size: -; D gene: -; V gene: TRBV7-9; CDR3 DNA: TGTGCCAGCAGCCCTACAGCCTCGAGTAACACTGAAGCTTTCTTT; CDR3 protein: CASSPTASSNTEAFF
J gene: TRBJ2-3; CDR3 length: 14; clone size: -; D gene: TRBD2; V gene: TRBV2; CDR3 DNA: TGTGCCAGTCGGGGGGGTCCCCCGGCATATACGCAGTATTTT; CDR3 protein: CASRGGPPAYTQYF
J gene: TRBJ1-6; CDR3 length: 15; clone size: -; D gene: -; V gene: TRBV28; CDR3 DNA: TGTGCCAGCAGTGCTATCGAGACATTGCGTTCACCCCTCCACTTT; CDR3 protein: CASSAIETLRSPLHF
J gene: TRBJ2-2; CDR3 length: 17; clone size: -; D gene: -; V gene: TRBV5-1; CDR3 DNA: TGCGCCAGCAGCCCGACCCAACAGGGTCGATACACCGGGGAGCTGTTTTTT; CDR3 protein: CASSPTQQGRYTGELFF